The 13 T cell receptor beta chains in this list originate from one sample, sequenced in a study of T-cell reconstitution after alpha-beta-depleted transplantation in children. Preparation of the TCRbeta library used unique molecular identifiers. One entry per CDR3 protein, called by TCRdb with MiXCR from the PCR reads. The sample lists 700,000 to 850,000 distinct CDR3 sequences, roughly 15% occurring once. The input for sequencing was PBMCs, mostly from graft donor cells, taken 360 days after TCRalphabeta/CD19-depleted stem cell transplant. These receptors all come from a male patient under 18 who had a stem cell transplant for acute lymphoblastic leukemia, so the T cells may come from the graft donor.

This clonotype was observed at least ten times. The gene calls are TRBV5-6 and TRBJ2-5, with D tentatively TRBD2 (6 bases). Trimming took 4 bases from V and 0 from J, leaving 10 bases between them. The CDR3 is 14 residues long. The germline CDR1 and CDR2 sequences are SGHDT and YYEEEE. CDR3 region: CASSTGLNQETQYF. The CDR3 nucleotides read TGTGCCAGCAGCACGGGACTGAACCAAGAGACCCAGTACTTC. The complete variable domain, with remaining parts taken from reference TRBV5-6 and TRBJ2-5, reads DAGVTQSPTHLIKTRGQQVTLRCSPKSGHDTVSWYQQALGQGPQFIFQYYEEEERQRGNFPDRFSGHQFPNYSSELNVNALLLGDSALYLCASSTGLNQETQYFGPGTRLLVL.

The chain uses TRBV6-5 and TRBJ2-2; D uncertain. Per germline, CDR1 MNHEY and CDR2 SVGAGI. Between the trimmed V and J ends, which lost 7 bases and 4 bases, there was a span of 7 bases. The CDR3 sequence is 12 residues long. The chain's CDR3 is CASTWSTGELFF. CDR3 coding DNA: TGTGCCAGCACCTGGAGCACCGGGGAGCTGTTTTTT.

The rearrangement links TRBV12-3 or TRBV12-4 to TRBJ2-5, with TRBD2 matching over 10 bases. After removal of 3 bases from V and 5 bases from J, the junction contained 12 bases not matched to a gene. The CDR3 extends over 17 amino acids. CDR3: CASSFFPLAGVGETQYF. The CDR3 DNA sequence: TGTGCCAGCAGTTTTTTTCCCCTAGCGGGAGTCGGGGAGACCCAGTACTTC.

The J gene is TRBJ2-2, the V gene TRBV2; D unclear. This CDR3 comprises 15 residues. Germline V CDR1 and CDR2: SNHLY, FYNNEI. The ends were cut back, 8 bases at V and 4 bases at J, with 17 bases in the middle. CDR3 sequence (DNA): TGTGCCAGCCGAACGAGCGTTTGGAGCACCGGGGAGCTGTTTTTT. This sequence encodes CASRTSVWSTGELFF.

This clonotype was observed at least ten times. The gene calls are TRBV6-2 or TRBV6-3 and TRBJ2-1; weak D call: TRBD2 (5 bases). The CDR3 extends over 16 amino acids. Looked up from germline, CDR1 is MNHEY and CDR2 is SVGEGT. V was clipped by 0 bases and J by 1 base, with 10 bases between them. The CDR3 sequence: CASSYSITRSYNEQFF. The CDR3 bases are TGTGCCAGCAGTTACTCGATTACTAGATCCTACAATGAGCAGTTCTTC.

V gene TRBV10-3 combines with J gene TRBJ2-3; D is perhaps TRBD2 (7 bases). The germline V gene has CDR1 ENHRY and CDR2 SYGVKD. There are 13 residues in the CDR3. V lost 7 bases, J lost 3 bases, and 11 bases lay in between. The CDR3, as DNA: TGTGCCATCAAGGGGGGAGGGACAGATACGCAGTATTTT. It codes for CAIKGGGTDTQYF.

This chain uses TRBV3-1 with TRBJ2-2, with TRBD2 matching over 9 bases. Unmatched junction bases numbered 13, after V lost 7 bases and J lost 4 bases. The CDR3 covers 17 residues. The V gene's germline CDR1 is LGHDT and CDR2 YNNKEL (reference sequence). CDR3 sequence (DNA): TGTGCCAGCACCACACCTATGCGGGAGGGCCCCACCGGGGAGCTGTTTTTT. Amino acid sequence: CASTTPMREGPTGELFF.

The V call is TRBV4-1, the J call TRBJ2-2; D unresolved. Germline V CDR1 and CDR2: MGHRA, YSYEKL. CDR3 length: 16 residues. The ends were cut back, 7 bases at V and 6 bases at J, with 21 bases in the middle. The CDR3 region has the DNA TGCGCCAGCAAGGATCCCCGGGCTAGTCTTCCCGGGGAGCTGTTTTTT. Amino acids: CASKDPRASLPGELFF.

A few counts support this clonotype. The gene calls are TRBV27 and TRBJ2-5; 7 bases are a match to TRBD2. The germline CDR1 and CDR2 sequences are MNHEY and SMNVEV (reference sequence). The CDR3 spans 15 residues. V was clipped by 2 bases and J by 1 base; unmatched bases: 4. For the CDR3, the DNA is TGTGCCAGCAGTTTACTAGCGGACCTCCAAGAGACCCAGTACTTC. Amino acids: CASSLLADLQETQYF.

The chain employs TRBV28 and TRBJ1-1; 7 nucleotides agree with TRBD1. The CDR3 is made up of 19 amino acids. Trimming took 4 bases from V and 0 from J; bases not matched to a gene: 17. The germline gives CDR1 MDHEN, CDR2 SYDVKM. The CDR3 loop is CASSSLMNTGEVMNTEAFF. In DNA, the CDR3 is TGTGCCAGCAGTTCCCTTATGAATACAGGGGAAGTCATGAACACTGAAGCTTTCTTT.

The sample holds one count of this clonotype. An end of the junction does not agree with germline; a read error may underlie this. V is TRBV5-1 and J is TRBJ2-2; D perhaps matches TRBD1 (6 bases). The CDR3 extends over 15 amino acids. Germline V lookup: CDR1 SGHRS, CDR2 YFSETQ. The CDR3 DNA follows: TGCGCCAGCACTTCCGGGACAATGAACACCCGGGAGCTGTTTTTT. As protein: CASTSGTMNTRELFF.

This rearrangement joins TRBV5-1 to TRBJ2-3; 9 nucleotides agree with TRBD1. After removal of 6 bases from V and 3 bases from J, the junction contained 11 bases not matched to a gene. The CDR3 runs to 16 residues. CDR1 and CDR2 (germline): SGHRS, YFSETQ. The CDR3 loop reads CASTILGQGSTDTQYF. The CDR3 DNA follows: TGCGCCAGCACCATTTTGGGACAGGGATCGACAGATACGCAGTATTTT.

This clonotype has more than one count but fewer than ten. This chain links TRBV20-1 with TRBJ2-5; D tentatively fits TRBD1 or TRBD2 (5 bases each). V was trimmed by 6 bases and J by 4 bases, leaving 15 bases between them. The CDR3 is 13 amino acids. In germline, CDR1 is DFQATT, CDR2 SNEGSKA (reference sequence). CDR3 nucleotides: TGCAGTGCCCTCCGTGGGACGGTAGAGACCCAGTACTTC. Translation gives CSALRGTVETQYF.